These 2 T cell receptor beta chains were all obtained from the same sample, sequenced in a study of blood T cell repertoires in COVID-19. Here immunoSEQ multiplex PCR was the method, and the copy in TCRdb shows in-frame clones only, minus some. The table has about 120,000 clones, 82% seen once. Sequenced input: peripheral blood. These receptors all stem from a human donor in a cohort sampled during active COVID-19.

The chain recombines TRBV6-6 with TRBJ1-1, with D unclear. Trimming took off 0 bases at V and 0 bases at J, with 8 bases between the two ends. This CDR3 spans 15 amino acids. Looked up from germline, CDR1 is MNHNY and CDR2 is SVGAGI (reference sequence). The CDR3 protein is CASSYSQAVNTEAFF. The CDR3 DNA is TGTGCCAGCAGTTACTCGCAGGCCGTGAACACTGAAGCTTTCTTT.

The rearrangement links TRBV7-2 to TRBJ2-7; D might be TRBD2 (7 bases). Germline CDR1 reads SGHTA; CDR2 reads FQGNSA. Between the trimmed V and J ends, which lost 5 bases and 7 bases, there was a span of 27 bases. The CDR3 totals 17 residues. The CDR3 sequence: CASSPGGLRGQVWEQYF. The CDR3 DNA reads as TGTGCCAGCAGCCCCGGGGGCTTGCGGGGGCAGGTATGGGAGCAGTACTTC.